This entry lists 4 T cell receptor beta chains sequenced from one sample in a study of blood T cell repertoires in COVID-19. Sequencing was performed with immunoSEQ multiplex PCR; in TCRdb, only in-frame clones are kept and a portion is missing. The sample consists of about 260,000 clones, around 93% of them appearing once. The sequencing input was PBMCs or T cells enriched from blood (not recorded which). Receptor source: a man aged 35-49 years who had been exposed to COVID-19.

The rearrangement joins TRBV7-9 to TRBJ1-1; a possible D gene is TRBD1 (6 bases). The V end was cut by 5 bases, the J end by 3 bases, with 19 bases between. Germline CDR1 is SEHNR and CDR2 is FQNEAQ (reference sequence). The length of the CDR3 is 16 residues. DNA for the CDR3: TGTGCCAGCAGCCCAAACGCAGGACAGTATGACACTGAAGCTTTCTTT. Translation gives CASSPNAGQYDTEAFF.

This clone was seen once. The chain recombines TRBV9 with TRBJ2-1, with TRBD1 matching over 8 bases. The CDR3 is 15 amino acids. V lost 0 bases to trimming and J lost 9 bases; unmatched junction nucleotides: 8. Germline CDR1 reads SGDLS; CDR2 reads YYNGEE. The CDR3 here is CASSVAGTGGTEQFF. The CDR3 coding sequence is TGTGCCAGCAGCGTAGCTGGGACAGGAGGGACTGAGCAGTTCTTC.

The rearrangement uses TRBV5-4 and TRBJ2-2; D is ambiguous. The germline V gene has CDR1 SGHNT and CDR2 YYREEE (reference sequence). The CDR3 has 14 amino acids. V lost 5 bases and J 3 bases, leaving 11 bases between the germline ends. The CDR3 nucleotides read TGTGCCAGCAGTCTCGAAGAGGACACCGGGGAGCTGTTTTTT. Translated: CASSLEEDTGELFF.

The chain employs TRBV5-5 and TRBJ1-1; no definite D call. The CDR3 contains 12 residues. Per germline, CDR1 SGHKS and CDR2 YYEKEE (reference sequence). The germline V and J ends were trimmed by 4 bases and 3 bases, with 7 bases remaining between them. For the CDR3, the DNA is TGTGCCAGCAGCCTACTTGACACTGAAGCTTTCTTT. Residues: CASSLLDTEAFF. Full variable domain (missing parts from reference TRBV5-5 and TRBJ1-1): DAGVTQSPTHLIKTRGQQVTLRCSPISGHKSVSWYQQVLGQGPQFIFQYYEKEERGRGNFPDRFSARQFPNYSSELNVNALLLGDSALYLCASSLLDTEAFFGQGTRLTVV.